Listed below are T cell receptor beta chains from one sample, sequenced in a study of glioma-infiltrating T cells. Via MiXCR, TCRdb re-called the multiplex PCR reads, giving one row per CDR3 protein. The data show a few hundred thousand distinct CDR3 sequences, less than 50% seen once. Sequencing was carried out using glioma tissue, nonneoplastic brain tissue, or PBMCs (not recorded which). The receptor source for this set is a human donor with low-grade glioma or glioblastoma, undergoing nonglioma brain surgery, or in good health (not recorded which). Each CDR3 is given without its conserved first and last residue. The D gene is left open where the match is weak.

CDR3 protein: AISETSGKRPYEQY; D gene: -; J gene: TRBJ2-7; V gene: TRBV10-3
CDR3 protein: ATTDRESNQPQH; D gene: -; J gene: TRBJ1-5; V gene: TRBV15
CDR3 protein: ASSHYPGLAGGPNEQF; D gene: TRBD2; J gene: TRBJ2-1; V gene: TRBV4-3
CDR3 protein: ASSQEITGDYGYT; D gene: TRBD1; J gene: TRBJ1-2; V gene: TRBV4-1
CDR3 protein: ASEPGQGAYEQY; D gene: TRBD1; J gene: TRBJ2-7; V gene: TRBV28
CDR3 protein: SADHDRGQTEAF; D gene: TRBD1; J gene: TRBJ1-1; V gene: TRBV20-1
CDR3 protein: ASSHGLISYEQY; D gene: -; J gene: TRBJ2-7; V gene: TRBV6-2/TRBV6-3
CDR3 protein: ASSWIPRLAGTRADTQY; D gene: TRBD2; J gene: TRBJ2-3; V gene: TRBV6-2/TRBV6-3
CDR3 protein: ASLEGGSGGNEQL; D gene: -; J gene: TRBJ2-1; V gene: TRBV6-8
CDR3 protein: ASSLTDRGPYEQY; D gene: TRBD1; J gene: TRBJ2-7; V gene: TRBV7-9
CDR3 protein: ASNNYRVTEAF; D gene: -; J gene: TRBJ1-1; V gene: TRBV2
CDR3 protein: ASSLQGGSYT; D gene: TRBD1; J gene: TRBJ1-2; V gene: TRBV7-9
CDR3 protein: ASSLGGAAETQY; D gene: -; J gene: TRBJ2-5; V gene: TRBV27
CDR3 protein: ASRPQGPGDQPQH; D gene: -; J gene: TRBJ1-5; V gene: TRBV27
CDR3 protein: SASGSEDEQY; D gene: -; J gene: TRBJ2-7; V gene: TRBV20-1
CDR3 protein: ASSPRGRGAKNIQY; D gene: -; J gene: TRBJ2-4; V gene: TRBV27
CDR3 protein: ASSRTGGPYSNQPQH; D gene: TRBD1; J gene: TRBJ1-5; V gene: TRBV7-9
CDR3 protein: ASILSGGTDNEQF; D gene: -; J gene: TRBJ2-1; V gene: TRBV19
CDR3 protein: SVVLAVFGQY; D gene: TRBD2; J gene: TRBJ2-7; V gene: TRBV29-1
CDR3 protein: ASSPGLTSTDTQY; D gene: -; J gene: TRBJ2-3; V gene: TRBV7-3
CDR3 protein: ASHEGGRGTYNEQF; D gene: TRBD2; J gene: TRBJ2-1; V gene: TRBV27
CDR3 protein: SVHTGNTEAF; D gene: -; J gene: TRBJ1-1; V gene: TRBV29-1
CDR3 protein: ATSLHRDTEQF; D gene: -; J gene: TRBJ2-1; V gene: TRBV7-9
CDR3 protein: ASSKKGPDRYNEQF; D gene: -; J gene: TRBJ2-1; V gene: TRBV19
CDR3 protein: ASSFWAGLSDEQF; D gene: -; J gene: TRBJ2-1; V gene: TRBV28
CDR3 protein: ASSTDYPIRNEQF; D gene: -; J gene: TRBJ2-1; V gene: TRBV6-1
CDR3 protein: ASSYSPPTSYEQY; D gene: -; J gene: TRBJ2-7; V gene: TRBV6-6
CDR3 protein: ASSSGSRGNTIY; D gene: -; J gene: TRBJ1-3; V gene: TRBV28
CDR3 protein: SSSAQVWVEQY; D gene: -; J gene: TRBJ2-7; V gene: TRBV19
CDR3 protein: ASSNGWLASFEQY; D gene: -; J gene: TRBJ2-7; V gene: TRBV5-1
CDR3 protein: ASRTGLAGAGTQY; D gene: TRBD2; J gene: TRBJ2-3; V gene: TRBV7-2
CDR3 protein: ASSLVNGNYNEQF; D gene: -; J gene: TRBJ2-1; V gene: TRBV11-2
CDR3 protein: ASSHRTLLADLSWDSEQY; D gene: TRBD2; J gene: TRBJ2-7; V gene: TRBV4-1
CDR3 protein: ASSYVGYGYT; D gene: -; J gene: TRBJ1-2; V gene: TRBV6-2/TRBV6-3
CDR3 protein: ASSPTAAYEQY; D gene: -; J gene: TRBJ2-7; V gene: TRBV7-9
CDR3 protein: ASSPQRDIDQETQY; D gene: -; J gene: TRBJ2-5; V gene: TRBV25-1
CDR3 protein: ASSQDPTTSGLSYEQY; D gene: TRBD2; J gene: TRBJ2-7; V gene: TRBV4-1
CDR3 protein: ASSPTLGGTQY; D gene: -; J gene: TRBJ2-3; V gene: TRBV4-1
CDR3 protein: ASSEPALEQY; D gene: -; J gene: TRBJ2-7; V gene: TRBV6-2/TRBV6-3
CDR3 protein: ASSLVQGADGELF; D gene: TRBD1; J gene: TRBJ2-2; V gene: TRBV6-6
CDR3 protein: ASSTRPRYTDTQY; D gene: -; J gene: TRBJ2-3; V gene: TRBV27
CDR3 protein: ATSRDPQGQGGSPLH; D gene: TRBD1; J gene: TRBJ1-6; V gene: TRBV15
CDR3 protein: ASSYSRKGTDTQY; D gene: -; J gene: TRBJ2-3; V gene: TRBV6-6
CDR3 protein: ASSPPKLAKNIQY; D gene: -; J gene: TRBJ2-4; V gene: TRBV11-2
CDR3 protein: ASSSRPAGVNEQF; D gene: TRBD2; J gene: TRBJ2-1; V gene: TRBV6-2/TRBV6-3
CDR3 protein: ASSLGAERNQPQH; D gene: -; J gene: TRBJ1-5; V gene: TRBV5-4
CDR3 protein: ATSRDLARGGTDTQY; D gene: -; J gene: TRBJ2-3; V gene: TRBV15
CDR3 protein: SGLATSYEQY; D gene: TRBD2; J gene: TRBJ2-7; V gene: TRBV20-1
CDR3 protein: SARGTGLYEQY; D gene: TRBD1; J gene: TRBJ2-7; V gene: TRBV20-1
CDR3 protein: AGLPGDTEAF; D gene: -; J gene: TRBJ1-1; V gene: TRBV2
CDR3 protein: ASSNQGDQPQH; D gene: -; J gene: TRBJ1-5; V gene: TRBV2
CDR3 protein: ASSRLLGQGKDYGYT; D gene: -; J gene: TRBJ1-2; V gene: TRBV4-1
CDR3 protein: ASSQGPTFWGGTAGAGNEKF; D gene: TRBD2; J gene: TRBJ2-1; V gene: TRBV4-3
CDR3 protein: ASSLGPLGTEAF; D gene: -; J gene: TRBJ1-1; V gene: TRBV7-3
CDR3 protein: ASTTPPRLRVKNIQY; D gene: -; J gene: TRBJ2-4; V gene: TRBV6-2/TRBV6-3
CDR3 protein: ASSLWFGRNTEAF; D gene: -; J gene: TRBJ1-1; V gene: TRBV28
CDR3 protein: ASRQMPNEQL; D gene: -; J gene: TRBJ2-1; V gene: TRBV7-2
CDR3 protein: ASSLGRIQGGNEQF; D gene: -; J gene: TRBJ2-1; V gene: TRBV11-3
CDR3 protein: SARDPRTSNEQF; D gene: TRBD2; J gene: TRBJ2-1; V gene: TRBV20-1
CDR3 protein: ASSFSPGLPYEQY; D gene: -; J gene: TRBJ2-7; V gene: TRBV5-6